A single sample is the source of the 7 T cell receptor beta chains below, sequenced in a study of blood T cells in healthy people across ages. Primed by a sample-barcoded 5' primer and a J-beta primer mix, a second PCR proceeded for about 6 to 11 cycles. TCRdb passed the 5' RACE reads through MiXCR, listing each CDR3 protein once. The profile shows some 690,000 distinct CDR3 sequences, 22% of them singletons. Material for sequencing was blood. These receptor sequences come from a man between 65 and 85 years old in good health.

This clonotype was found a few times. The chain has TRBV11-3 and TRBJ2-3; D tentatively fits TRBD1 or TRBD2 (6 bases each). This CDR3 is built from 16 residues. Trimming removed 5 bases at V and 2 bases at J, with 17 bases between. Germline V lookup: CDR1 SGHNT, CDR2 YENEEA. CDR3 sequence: CASSRRGQGFTDTQYF. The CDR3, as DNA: TGTGCCAGCAGCCGTCGGGGGCAGGGGTTCACAGATACGCAGTATTTT.

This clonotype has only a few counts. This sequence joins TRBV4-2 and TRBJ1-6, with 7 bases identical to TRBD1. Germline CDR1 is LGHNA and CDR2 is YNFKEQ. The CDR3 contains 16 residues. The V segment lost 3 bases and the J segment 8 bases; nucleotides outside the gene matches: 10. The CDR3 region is CASSQQTGILYSPLHF. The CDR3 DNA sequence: TGTGCCAGCAGCCAGCAGACAGGGATTCTCTATTCACCCCTCCACTTT.

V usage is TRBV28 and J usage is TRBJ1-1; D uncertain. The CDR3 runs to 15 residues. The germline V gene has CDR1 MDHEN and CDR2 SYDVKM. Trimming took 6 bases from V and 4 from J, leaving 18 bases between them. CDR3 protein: CASRASLRAGTEAFF. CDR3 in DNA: TGTGCCAGCAGGGCTTCTCTCCGGGCTGGCACTGAAGCTTTCTTT.

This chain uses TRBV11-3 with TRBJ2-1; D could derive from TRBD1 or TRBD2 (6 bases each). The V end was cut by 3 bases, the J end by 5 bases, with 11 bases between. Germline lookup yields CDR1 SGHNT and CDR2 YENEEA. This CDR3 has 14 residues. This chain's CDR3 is CASSLWRDNNEQFF. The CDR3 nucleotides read TGTGCCAGCAGCTTGTGGCGGGACAACAATGAGCAGTTCTTC. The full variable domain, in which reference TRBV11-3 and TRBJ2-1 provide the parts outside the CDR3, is EAGVVQSPRYKIIEKKQPVAFWCNPISGHNTLYWYLQNLGQGPELLIRYENEEAVDDSQLPKDRFSAERLKGVDSTLKIQPAELGDSAVYLCASSLWRDNNEQFFGPGTRLTVL.

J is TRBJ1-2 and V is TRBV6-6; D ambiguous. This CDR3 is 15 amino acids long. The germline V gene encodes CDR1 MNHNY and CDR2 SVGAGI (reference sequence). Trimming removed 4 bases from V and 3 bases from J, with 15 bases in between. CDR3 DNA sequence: TGTGCCAGCAGTTCCGCGGTAGGGTGGGACTATGGCTACACCTTC. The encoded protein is CASSSAVGWDYGYTF.

CDR3 residues: CASSQFTGPYEQYF. The CDR3 DNA reads TGTGCCAGCAGCCAATTCACAGGGCCCTACGAGCAGTACTTC. The genes are TRBV16 and TRBJ2-7, with a tentative D call TRBD1 (6 bases). This CDR3 has 14 residues. Trimming shortened V by 1 base and J by 2 bases, and 9 bases separated the two germline ends. CDR1 and CDR2 (germline): KGHSY, FQNENV.

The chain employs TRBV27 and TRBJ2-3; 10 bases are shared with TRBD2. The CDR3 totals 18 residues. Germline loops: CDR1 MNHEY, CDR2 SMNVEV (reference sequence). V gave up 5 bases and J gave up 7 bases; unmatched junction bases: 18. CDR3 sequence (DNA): TGTGCCAGCAGTATAATCGGCCCGGCGCTAGCGGGAGAAAATACGCAGTATTTT. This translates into CASSIIGPALAGENTQYF.